Given below is one T cell receptor beta chain in context. TCR alpha and TCR beta cDNA libraries with sample barcodes and UMIs came from 5'RACE using constant-segment primers. TCRdb processed the 5' RACE reads anew with MiXCR; each CDR3 protein has one entry. In the table there are about 560,000 distinct CDR3 sequences, roughly 22% of which are singletons. The source of the sample is a study of T-cell memory formation after mild COVID-19. Germline CDR1 is DFQATT and CDR2 is SNEGSKA (reference sequence). This CDR3 spans 13 amino acids. V was trimmed by 5 bases and J by 4 bases, leaving 12 bases between them.

The sequencing sample was made of PBMCs or a T cell subset sorted from them (not recorded which). The gene calls are TRBV20-1 and TRBJ1-3, with unresolved D. This TCR was sampled from an adult woman who had mild COVID-19 (a few samples of this study predate the infection). Cell type and time point are not known. This CDR3 is CSAPDQSGNTIYF. In DNA, the CDR3 is TGCAGTGCTCCGGACCAGAGCGGAAACACCATATATTTT.